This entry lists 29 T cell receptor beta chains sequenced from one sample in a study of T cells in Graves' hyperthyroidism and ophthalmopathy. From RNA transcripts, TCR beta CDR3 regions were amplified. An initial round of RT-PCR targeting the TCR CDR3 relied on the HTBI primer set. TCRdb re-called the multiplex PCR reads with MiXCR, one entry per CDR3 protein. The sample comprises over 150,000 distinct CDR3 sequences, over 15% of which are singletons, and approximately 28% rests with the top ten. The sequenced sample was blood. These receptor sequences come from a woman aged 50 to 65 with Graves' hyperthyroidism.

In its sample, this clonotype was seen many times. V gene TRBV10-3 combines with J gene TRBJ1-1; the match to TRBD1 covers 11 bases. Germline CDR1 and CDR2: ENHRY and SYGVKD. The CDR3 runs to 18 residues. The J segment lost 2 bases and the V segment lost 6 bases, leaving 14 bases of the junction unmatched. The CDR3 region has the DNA TGTGCCATCAGGCCCGGTGGACAGGGGGCTGGCATAAACACTGAAGCTTTCTTT. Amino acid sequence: CAIRPGGQGAGINTEAFF.

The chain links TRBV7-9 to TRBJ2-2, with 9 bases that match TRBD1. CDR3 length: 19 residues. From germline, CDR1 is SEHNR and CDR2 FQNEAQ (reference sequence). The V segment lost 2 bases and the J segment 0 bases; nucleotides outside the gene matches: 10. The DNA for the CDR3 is TGTGCCAGCAGCTTATTGGAGGGACAGGGACTTACGAACACCGGGGAGCTGTTTTTT. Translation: CASSLLEGQGLTNTGELFF.

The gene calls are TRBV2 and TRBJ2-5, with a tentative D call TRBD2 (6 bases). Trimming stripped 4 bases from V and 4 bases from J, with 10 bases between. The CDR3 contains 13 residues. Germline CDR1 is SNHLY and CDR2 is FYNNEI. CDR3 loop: CASSVHGGETQYF. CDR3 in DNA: TGTGCCAGCAGTGTTCACGGGGGAGAGACCCAGTACTTC.

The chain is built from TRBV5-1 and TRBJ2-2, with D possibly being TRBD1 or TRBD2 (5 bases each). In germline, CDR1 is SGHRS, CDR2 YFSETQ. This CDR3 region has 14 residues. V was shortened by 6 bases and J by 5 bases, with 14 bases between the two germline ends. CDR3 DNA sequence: TGCGCCAGCAACTCAGGGAGCCTGACCGGGGAGCTGTTTTTT. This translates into CASNSGSLTGELFF.

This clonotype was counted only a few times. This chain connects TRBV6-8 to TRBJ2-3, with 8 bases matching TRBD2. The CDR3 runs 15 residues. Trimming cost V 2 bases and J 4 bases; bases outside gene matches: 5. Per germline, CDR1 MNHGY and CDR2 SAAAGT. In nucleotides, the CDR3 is TGTGCCAGCAGTTACGTTGCGGGGGGATCAGATACGCAGTATTTT. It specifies CASSYVAGGSDTQYF.

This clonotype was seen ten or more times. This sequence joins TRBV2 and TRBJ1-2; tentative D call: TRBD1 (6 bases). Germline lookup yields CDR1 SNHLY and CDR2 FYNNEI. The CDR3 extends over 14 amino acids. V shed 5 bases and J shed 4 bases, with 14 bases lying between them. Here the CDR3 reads CASSLDSAGYGYTF. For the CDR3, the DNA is TGTGCCAGCAGTTTGGACAGCGCGGGCTATGGCTACACCTTC. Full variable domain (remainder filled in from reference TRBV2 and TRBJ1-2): EPEVTQTPSHQVTQMGQEVILRCVPISNHLYFYWYRQILGQKVEFLVSFYNNEISEKSEIFDDQFSVERPDGSNFTLKIRSTKLEDSAMYFCASSLDSAGYGYTFGSGTRLTVV.

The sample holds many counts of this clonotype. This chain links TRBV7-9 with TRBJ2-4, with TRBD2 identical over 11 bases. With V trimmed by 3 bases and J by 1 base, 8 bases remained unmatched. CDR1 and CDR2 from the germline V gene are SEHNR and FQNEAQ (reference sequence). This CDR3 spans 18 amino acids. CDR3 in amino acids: CASSFRPSGGLAKNIQYF. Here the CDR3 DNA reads TGTGCCAGCAGCTTCCGGCCTAGCGGGGGGTTGGCCAAAAACATTCAGTACTTC.

The CDR3 sequence: CSARDLPPVAKNIQYF. Written as DNA, the CDR3 is TGCAGTGCTAGAGATCTCCCCCCCGTGGCCAAAAACATTCAGTACTTC. V and J are TRBV20-1 and TRBJ2-4; D is undetermined. The CDR3 totals 16 residues. Trimming took off 0 bases at V and 1 base at J, with 13 bases between the two ends. Looked up from germline, CDR1 is DFQATT and CDR2 is SNEGSKA (reference sequence).

This chain's CDR3 is CASRPRGAGNTIYF. The CDR3 DNA is TGTGCCAGCCGCCCGCGGGGGGCTGGAAACACCATATATTTT. The chain couples TRBV5-6 to TRBJ1-3; maybe TRBD1 (5 bases). Germline loops: CDR1 SGHDT, CDR2 YYEEEE. CDR3 size: 14 residues. V was trimmed by 7 bases and J by 2 bases, leaving 13 bases between them.

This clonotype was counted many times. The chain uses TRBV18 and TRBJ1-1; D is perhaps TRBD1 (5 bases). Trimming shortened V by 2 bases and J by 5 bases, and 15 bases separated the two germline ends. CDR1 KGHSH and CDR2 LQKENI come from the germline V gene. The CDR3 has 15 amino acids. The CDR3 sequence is CASSPVHTQGTEAFF. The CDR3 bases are TGTGCCAGCTCACCAGTTCATACCCAGGGTACTGAAGCTTTCTTT.

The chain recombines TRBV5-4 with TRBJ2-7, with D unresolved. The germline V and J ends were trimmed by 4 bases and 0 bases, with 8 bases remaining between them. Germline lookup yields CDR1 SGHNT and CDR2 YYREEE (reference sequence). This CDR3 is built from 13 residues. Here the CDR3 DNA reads TGTGCCAGCAGCCCCCACAGCTCCTACGAGCAGTACTTC. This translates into CASSPHSSYEQYF.

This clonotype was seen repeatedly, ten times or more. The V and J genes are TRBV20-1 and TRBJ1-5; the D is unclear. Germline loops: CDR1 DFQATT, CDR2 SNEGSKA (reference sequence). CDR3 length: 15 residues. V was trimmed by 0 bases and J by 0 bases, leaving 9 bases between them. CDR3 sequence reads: CSARDQWYSNQPQHF. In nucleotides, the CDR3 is TGCAGTGCTAGAGATCAATGGTATAGCAATCAGCCCCAGCATTTT.

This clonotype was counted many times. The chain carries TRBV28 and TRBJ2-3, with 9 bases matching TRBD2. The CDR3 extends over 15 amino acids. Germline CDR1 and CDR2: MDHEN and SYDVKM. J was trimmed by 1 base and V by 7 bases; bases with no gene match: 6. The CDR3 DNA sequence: TGTGCCAGCACAGCGCCTAGCGGGGGCACAGATACGCAGTATTTT. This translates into CASTAPSGGTDTQYF. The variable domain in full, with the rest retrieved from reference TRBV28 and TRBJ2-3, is DVKVTQSSRYLVKRTGEKVFLECVQDMDHENMFWYRQDPGLGLRLIYFSYDVKMKEKGDIPEGYSVSREKKERFSLILESASTNQTSMYLCASTAPSGGTDTQYFGPGTRLTVL.

The CDR3 here is CASSPPPGTLYEQYF. CDR3 bases: TGTGCCAGCTCACCGCCCCCGGGAACTCTTTACGAGCAGTACTTC. The chain employs TRBV18 and TRBJ2-7; D may be TRBD2 (5 bases). Trimming pared 3 bases from V and 4 bases from J, leaving 16 bases between. CDR1 is KGHSH and CDR2 is LQKENI in the germline V gene. The CDR3 runs 15 residues.

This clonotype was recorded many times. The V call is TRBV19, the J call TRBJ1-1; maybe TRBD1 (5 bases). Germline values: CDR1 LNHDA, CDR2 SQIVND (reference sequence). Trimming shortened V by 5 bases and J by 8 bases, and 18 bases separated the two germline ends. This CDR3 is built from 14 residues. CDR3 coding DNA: TGTGCCAGTAGTCCACGACAGACCCCTGTAGAAGCTTTCTTT. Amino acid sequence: CASSPRQTPVEAFF.

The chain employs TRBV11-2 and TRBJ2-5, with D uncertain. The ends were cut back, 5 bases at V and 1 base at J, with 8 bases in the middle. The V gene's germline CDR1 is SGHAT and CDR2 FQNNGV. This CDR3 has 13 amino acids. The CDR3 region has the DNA TGTGCCAGCAGCCCCTGGGTCCAAGAGACCCAGTACTTC. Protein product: CASSPWVQETQYF.

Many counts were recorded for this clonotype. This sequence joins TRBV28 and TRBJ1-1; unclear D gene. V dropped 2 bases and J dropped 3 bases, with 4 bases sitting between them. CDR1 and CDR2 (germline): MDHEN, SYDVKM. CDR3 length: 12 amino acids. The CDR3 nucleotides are TGTGCCAGCAGTTTAAGGTACACTGAAGCTTTCTTT. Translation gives CASSLRYTEAFF.

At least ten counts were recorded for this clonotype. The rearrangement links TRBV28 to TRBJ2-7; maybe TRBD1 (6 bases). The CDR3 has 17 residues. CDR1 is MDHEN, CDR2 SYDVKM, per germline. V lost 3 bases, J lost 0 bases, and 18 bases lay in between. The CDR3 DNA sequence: TGTGCCAGCAGTTTGGTCGGTCGGTGGGACACCTCCTACGAGCAGTACTTC. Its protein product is CASSLVGRWDTSYEQYF.

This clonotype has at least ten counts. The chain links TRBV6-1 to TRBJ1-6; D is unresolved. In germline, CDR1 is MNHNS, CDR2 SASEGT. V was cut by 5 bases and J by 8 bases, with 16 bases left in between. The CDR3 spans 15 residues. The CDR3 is CASSHQGQVYSPLHF. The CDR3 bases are TGTGCCAGCAGTCACCAAGGGCAGGTCTATTCACCCCTCCACTTT.

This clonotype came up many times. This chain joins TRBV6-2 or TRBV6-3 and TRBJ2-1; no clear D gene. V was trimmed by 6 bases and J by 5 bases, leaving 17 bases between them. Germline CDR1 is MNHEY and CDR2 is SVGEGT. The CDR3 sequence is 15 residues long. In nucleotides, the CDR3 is TGTGCCAGCAGGCCGAATTGGATTTACGACAATGAGCAGTTCTTC. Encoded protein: CASRPNWIYDNEQFF.

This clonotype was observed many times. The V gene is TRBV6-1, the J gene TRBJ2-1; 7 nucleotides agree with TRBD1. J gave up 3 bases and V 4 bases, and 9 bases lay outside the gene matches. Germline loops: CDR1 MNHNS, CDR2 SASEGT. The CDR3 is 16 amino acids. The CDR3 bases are TGTGCCAGCAGTGTGGGGGACAGCTTCCTCTACAATGAGCAGTTCTTC. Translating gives CASSVGDSFLYNEQFF.

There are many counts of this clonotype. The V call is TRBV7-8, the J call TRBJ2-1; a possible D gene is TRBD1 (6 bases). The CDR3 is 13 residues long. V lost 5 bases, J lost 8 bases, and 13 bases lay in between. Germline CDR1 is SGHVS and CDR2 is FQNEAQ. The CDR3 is CASSASWGHEQFF. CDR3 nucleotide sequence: TGTGCCAGCAGCGCGTCGTGGGGGCATGAGCAGTTCTTC.

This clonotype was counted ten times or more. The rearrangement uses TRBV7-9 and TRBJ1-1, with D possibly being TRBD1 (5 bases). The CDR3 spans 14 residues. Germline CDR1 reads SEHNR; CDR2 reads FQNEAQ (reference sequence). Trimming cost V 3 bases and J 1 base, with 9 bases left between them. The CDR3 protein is CASSFLTANTEAFF. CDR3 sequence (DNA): TGTGCCAGCAGCTTTTTGACAGCGAACACTGAAGCTTTCTTT.

DNA of the CDR3: TGTGCCAGCAGTGACCCAGGGGCAGGAGGCTACACCTTC. Protein product: CASSDPGAGGYTF. The chain joins TRBV2 to TRBJ1-2, with D perhaps TRBD1 (6 bases). Trimming removed 3 bases from V and 8 bases from J, with 13 bases in between. The CDR3 is 13 residues long. Germline lookup yields CDR1 SNHLY and CDR2 FYNNEI. Together with reference TRBV2 and TRBJ1-2, the CDR3 gives the full variable domain: EPEVTQTPSHQVTQMGQEVILRCVPISNHLYFYWYRQILGQKVEFLVSFYNNEISEKSEIFDDQFSVERPDGSNFTLKIRSTKLEDSAMYFCASSDPGAGGYTFGSGTRLTVV.

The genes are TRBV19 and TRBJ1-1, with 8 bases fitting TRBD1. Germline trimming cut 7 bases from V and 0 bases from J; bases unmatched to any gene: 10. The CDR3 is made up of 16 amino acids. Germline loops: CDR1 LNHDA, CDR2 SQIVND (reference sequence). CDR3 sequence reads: CASTYGTGPMNTEAFF. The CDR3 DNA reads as TGTGCCAGTACCTACGGGACAGGCCCTATGAACACTGAAGCTTTCTTT.

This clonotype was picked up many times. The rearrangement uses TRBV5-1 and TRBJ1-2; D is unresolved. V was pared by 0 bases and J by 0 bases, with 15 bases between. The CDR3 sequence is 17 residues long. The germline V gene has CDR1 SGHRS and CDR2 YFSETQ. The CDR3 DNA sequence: TGCGCCAGCAGCTTGGAAGGAGGCTCCACTACTAACTATGGCTACACCTTC. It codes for CASSLEGGSTTNYGYTF.

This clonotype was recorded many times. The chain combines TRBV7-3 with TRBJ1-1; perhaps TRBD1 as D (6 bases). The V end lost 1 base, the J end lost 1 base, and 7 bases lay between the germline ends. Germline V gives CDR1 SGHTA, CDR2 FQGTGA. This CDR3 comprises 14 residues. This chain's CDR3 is CASSLNRENTEAFF. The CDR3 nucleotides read TGTGCCAGCAGCTTAAACAGGGAGAACACTGAAGCTTTCTTT. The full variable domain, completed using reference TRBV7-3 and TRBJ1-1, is GAGVSQTPSNKVTEKGKYVELRCDPISGHTALYWYRQSLGQGPEFLIYFQGTGAADDSGLPNDRFFAVRPEGSVSTLKIQRTERGDSAVYLCASSLNRENTEAFFGQGTRLTVV.

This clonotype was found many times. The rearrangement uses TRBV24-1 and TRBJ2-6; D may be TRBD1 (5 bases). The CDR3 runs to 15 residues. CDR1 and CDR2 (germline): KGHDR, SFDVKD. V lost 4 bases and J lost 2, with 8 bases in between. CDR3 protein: CATSDPRAGANVLTF. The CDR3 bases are TGTGCCACCAGTGACCCCAGGGCTGGGGCCAACGTCCTGACTTTC.

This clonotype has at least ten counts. CDR3 DNA sequence: TGTGCCAGCAGCTACCGGGACTCTCCCACCTCGGACACCATATATTTT. This encodes CASSYRDSPTSDTIYF. V is TRBV13 and J is TRBJ1-3; D may be TRBD1 (5 bases). This CDR3 has 16 amino acids. V dropped 4 bases and J dropped 8 bases, with 21 bases sitting between them. In germline, CDR1 is PRHDT, CDR2 FYEKMQ (reference sequence).